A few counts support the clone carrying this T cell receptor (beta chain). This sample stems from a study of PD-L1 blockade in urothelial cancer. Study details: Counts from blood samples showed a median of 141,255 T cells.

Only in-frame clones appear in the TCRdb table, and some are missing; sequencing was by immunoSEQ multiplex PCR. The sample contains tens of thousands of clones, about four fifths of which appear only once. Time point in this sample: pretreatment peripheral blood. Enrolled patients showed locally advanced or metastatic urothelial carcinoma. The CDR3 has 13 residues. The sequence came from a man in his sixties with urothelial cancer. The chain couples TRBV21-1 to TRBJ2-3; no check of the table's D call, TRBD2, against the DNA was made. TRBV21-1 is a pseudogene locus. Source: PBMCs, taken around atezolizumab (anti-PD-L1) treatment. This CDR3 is CASSKGLRDTQYF. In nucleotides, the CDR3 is TGTGCCAGCAGCAAAGGTCTACGAGATACGCAGTATTTT.